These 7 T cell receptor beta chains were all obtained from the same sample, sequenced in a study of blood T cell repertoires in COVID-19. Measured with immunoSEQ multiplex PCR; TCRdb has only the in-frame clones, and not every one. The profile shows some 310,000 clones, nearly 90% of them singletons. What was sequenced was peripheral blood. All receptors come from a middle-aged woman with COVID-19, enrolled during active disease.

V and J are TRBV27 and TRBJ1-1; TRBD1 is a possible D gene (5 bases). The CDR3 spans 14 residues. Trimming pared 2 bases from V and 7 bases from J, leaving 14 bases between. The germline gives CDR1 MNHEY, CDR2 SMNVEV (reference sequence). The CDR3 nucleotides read TGTGCCAGCAGTTTACGGTCCAGGGCCGGTGAAGCTTTCTTT. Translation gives CASSLRSRAGEAFF.

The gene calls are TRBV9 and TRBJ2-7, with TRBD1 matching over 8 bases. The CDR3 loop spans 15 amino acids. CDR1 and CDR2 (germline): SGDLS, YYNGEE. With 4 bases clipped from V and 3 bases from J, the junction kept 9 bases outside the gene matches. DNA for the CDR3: TGTGCCAGCAGCCCGGGGACAGGTGGTTTCTACGAGCAGTACTTC. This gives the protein CASSPGTGGFYEQYF.

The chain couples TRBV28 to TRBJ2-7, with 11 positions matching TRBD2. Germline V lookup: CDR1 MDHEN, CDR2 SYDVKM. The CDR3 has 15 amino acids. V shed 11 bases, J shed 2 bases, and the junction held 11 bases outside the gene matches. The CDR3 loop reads CASASLAGGAYEQYF. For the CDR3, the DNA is TGTGCCTCAGCGTCGCTAGCGGGAGGTGCCTACGAGCAGTACTTC. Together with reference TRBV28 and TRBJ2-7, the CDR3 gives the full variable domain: DVKVTQSSRYLVKRTGEKVFLECVQDMDHENMFWYRQDPGLGLRLIYFSYDVKMKEKGDIPEGYSVSREKKERFSLILESASTNQTSMYLCASASLAGGAYEQYFGPGTRLTVT.

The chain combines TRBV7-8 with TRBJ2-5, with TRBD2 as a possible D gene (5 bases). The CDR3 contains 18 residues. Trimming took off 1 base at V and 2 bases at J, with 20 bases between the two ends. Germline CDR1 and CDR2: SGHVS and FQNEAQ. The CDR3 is CASSLEDSSPESQETQYF. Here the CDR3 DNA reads TGTGCCAGCAGCTTAGAAGACTCTAGCCCGGAGTCGCAAGAGACCCAGTACTTC.

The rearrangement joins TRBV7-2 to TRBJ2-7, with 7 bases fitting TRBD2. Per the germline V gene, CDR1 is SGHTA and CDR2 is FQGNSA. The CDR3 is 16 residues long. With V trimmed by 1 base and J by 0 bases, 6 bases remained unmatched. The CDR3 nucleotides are TGTGCCAGCAGCTTAGTTCGCGGCGGGGGCTCCTACGAGCAGTACTTC. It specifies CASSLVRGGGSYEQYF.

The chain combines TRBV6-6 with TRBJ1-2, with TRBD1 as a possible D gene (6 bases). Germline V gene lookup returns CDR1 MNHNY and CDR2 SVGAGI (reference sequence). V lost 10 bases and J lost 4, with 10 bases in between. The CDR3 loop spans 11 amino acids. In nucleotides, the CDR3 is TGTGCCACCACAGGGAGCTATGGCTACACCTTC. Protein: CATTGSYGYTF.

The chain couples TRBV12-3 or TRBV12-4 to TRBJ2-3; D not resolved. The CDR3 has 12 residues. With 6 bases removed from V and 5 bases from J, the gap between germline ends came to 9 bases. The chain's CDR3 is CASRLNRDTQYF. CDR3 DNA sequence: TGTGCCAGCAGACTGAACCGAGATACGCAGTATTTT.